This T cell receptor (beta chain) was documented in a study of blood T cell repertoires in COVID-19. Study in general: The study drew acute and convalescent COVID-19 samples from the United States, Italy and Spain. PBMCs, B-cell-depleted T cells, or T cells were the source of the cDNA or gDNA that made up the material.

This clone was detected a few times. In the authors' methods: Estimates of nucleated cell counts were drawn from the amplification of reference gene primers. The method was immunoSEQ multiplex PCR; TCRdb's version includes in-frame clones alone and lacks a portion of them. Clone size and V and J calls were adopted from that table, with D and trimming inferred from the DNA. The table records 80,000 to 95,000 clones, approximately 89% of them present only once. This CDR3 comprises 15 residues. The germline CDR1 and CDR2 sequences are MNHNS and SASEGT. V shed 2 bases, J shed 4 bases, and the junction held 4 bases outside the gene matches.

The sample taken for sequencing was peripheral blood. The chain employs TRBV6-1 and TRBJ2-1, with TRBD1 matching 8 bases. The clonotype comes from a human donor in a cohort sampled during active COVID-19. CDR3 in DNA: TGTGCCAGCAGTGAACTCCGGGACAGGTACAATGAGCAGTTCTTC. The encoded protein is CASSELRDRYNEQFF.